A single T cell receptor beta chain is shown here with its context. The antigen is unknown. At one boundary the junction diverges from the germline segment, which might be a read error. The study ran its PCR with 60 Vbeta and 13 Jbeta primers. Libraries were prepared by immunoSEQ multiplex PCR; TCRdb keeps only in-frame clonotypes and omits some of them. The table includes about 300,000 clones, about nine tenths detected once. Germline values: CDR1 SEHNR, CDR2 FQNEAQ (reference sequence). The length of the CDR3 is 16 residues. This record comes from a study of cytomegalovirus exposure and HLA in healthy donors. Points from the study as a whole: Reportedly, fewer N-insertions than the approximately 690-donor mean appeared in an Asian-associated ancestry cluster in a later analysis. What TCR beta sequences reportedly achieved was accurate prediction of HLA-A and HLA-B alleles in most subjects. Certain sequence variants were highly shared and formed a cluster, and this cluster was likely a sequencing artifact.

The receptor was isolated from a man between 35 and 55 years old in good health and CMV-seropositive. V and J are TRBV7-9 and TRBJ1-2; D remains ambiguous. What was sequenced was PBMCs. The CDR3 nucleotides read TGTTCCAGCAGCACAGTCGGGAGAGGCGTTAACTATGGCTACACCTTC. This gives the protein CSSSTVGRGVNYGYTF. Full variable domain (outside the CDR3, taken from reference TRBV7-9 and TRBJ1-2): DTGVSQNPRHKITKRGQNVTFRCDPISEHNRLYWYRQTLGQGPEFLTYFQNEAQLEKSRLLSDRFSAERPKGSFSTLEIQRTEQGDSAMYLCSSSTVGRGVNYGYTFGSGTRLTVV.